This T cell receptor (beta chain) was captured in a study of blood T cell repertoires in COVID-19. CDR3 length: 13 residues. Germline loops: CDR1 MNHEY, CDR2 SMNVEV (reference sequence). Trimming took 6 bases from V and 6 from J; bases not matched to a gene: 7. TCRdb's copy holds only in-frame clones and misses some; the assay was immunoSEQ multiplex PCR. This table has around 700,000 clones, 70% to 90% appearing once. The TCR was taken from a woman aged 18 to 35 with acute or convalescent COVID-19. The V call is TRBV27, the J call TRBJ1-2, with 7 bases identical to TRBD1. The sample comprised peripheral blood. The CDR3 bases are TGTGCCAGCAGCCACAGGGGTGAGAATGGCTACACCTTC. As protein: CASSHRGENGYTF.